The 21 T cell receptor beta chains in this list originate from one sample, sequenced in a study of blood T cell repertoires in COVID-19. Data came from immunoSEQ multiplex PCR; TCRdb stores just in-frame clones and leaves some out. Of about 120,000 clones in the sample, around nine tenths were seen once. The sample comprised peripheral blood. All receptors derive from a human donor with active COVID-19. The donor label of this sample is uncertain.

The rearrangement uses TRBV5-1 and TRBJ1-6, with D uncertain. Trimming shortened V by 0 bases and J by 6 bases, and 7 bases separated the two germline ends. The CDR3 has 14 residues. CDR1 and CDR2 from the germline V gene are SGHRS and YFSETQ. This CDR3 is CASSLGPVNSPLHF. The CDR3 DNA reads TGCGCCAGCAGCTTGGGGCCCGTTAATTCACCCCTCCACTTT. Drawing the rest from reference TRBV5-1 and TRBJ1-6, the complete variable domain is KAGVTQTPRYLIKTRGQQVTLSCSPISGHRSVSWYQQTPGQGLQFLFEYFSETQRNKGNFPGRFSGRQFSNSRSEMNVSTLELGDSALYLCASSLGPVNSPLHFGNGTRLTVT.

The CDR3 nucleotides are TGTGCCAGCTCACACGTGATCGGGGAAGGCGCCAAAAACATTCAGTACTTC. Translated, it gives CASSHVIGEGAKNIQYF. The V and J genes are TRBV18 and TRBJ2-4; D may be TRBD2 (5 bases). This CDR3 has 17 amino acids. Per germline, CDR1 KGHSH and CDR2 LQKENI. With 4 bases removed from V and 1 base from J, the gap between germline ends came to 17 bases.

For this clone: Other nucleotide sequences from this sample produce the same CDR3. The chain has TRBV6-2 or TRBV6-3 and TRBJ2-2, with no clear D. Germline CDR1 MNHEY, CDR2 SVGEGT. The CDR3 is 13 residues long. Trimming left V 2 bases short and J 2 bases short, with 3 bases between. In nucleotides, the CDR3 is TGTGCCAGCAGTTACCTAAACACCGGGGAGCTGTTTTTT. Its translation is CASSYLNTGELFF.

This clone was recorded a few times. The chain recombines TRBV10-2 with TRBJ1-2, with 9 bases fitting TRBD1. The CDR3 runs to 13 residues. With 7 bases clipped from V and 5 bases from J, the junction kept 5 bases outside the gene matches. CDR1 and CDR2 from the germline V gene are WSHSY and SAAADI. The CDR3 region has the DNA TGCGCCAGCAAACAGGGGGCGCGGTATGGCTACACCTTC. Encoded protein: CASKQGARYGYTF.

The chain links TRBV9 to TRBJ1-6, with unresolved D. CDR3 size: 14 residues. CDR1 and CDR2 from the germline V gene are SGDLS and YYNGEE. Trimming cost V 0 bases and J 10 bases, with 11 bases left between them. The CDR3 here is CASSVGPSGSPLHF. Here the CDR3 DNA reads TGTGCCAGCAGCGTAGGACCAAGCGGGTCACCCCTCCACTTT.

The CDR3: CASSFSGAAKNIQYF. The CDR3, as DNA: TGTGCCAGCAGCTTTTCAGGGGCGGCCAAAAACATTCAGTACTTC. The V and J genes are TRBV7-9 and TRBJ2-4; D possibly corresponds to TRBD1 (6 bases). V lost 3 bases and J 1 base, leaving 10 bases between the germline ends. The CDR3 runs 15 residues. Germline assignment: CDR1 SEHNR and CDR2 FQNEAQ (reference sequence).

This chain joins TRBV25-1 and TRBJ2-7; 9 bases are a match to TRBD1. J was trimmed by 1 base and V by 3 bases; bases with no gene match: 4. CDR3 length: 15 amino acids. CDR1 and CDR2 from the germline V gene are MGHDK and SYGVNS. This CDR3 is CASSDSGTGSYEQYF. CDR3 sequence (DNA): TGTGCCAGCAGTGACTCCGGGACAGGGTCCTACGAGCAGTACTTC.

V is TRBV7-2 and J is TRBJ2-2; 11 bases are shared with TRBD1. The CDR3 has 15 residues. The V gene end was trimmed by 6 bases and the J gene end by 5 bases; junction bases not matched to a gene: 5. Germline CDR1 reads SGHTA; CDR2 reads FQGNSA. For the CDR3, the DNA is TGTGCCAGCAGGGGGACAGGGGGAAGGACCGGGGAGCTGTTTTTT. Translation: CASRGTGGRTGELFF.

As DNA, the CDR3 is TGTGCCAGCAGCTTAAGGGGGGGGGTCTACAATGAGCAGTTCTTC. Translated: CASSLRGGVYNEQFF. The rearrangement uses TRBV7-2 and TRBJ2-1; the D gene is possibly TRBD2 (7 bases). Per the germline V gene, CDR1 is SGHTA and CDR2 is FQGNSA. V lost 2 bases to trimming and J lost 3 bases, with 11 bases between them. The CDR3 is made up of 15 amino acids. The full variable domain, completed using reference TRBV7-2 and TRBJ2-1, is GAGVSQSPSNKVTEKGKDVELRCDPISGHTALYWYRQSLGQGLEFLIYFQGNSAPDKSGLPSDRFSAERTGGSVSTLTIQRTQQEDSAVYLCASSLRGGVYNEQFFGPGTRLTVL.

The chain has TRBV18 and TRBJ1-4, with D possibly matching TRBD1 (6 bases). Germline assignment: CDR1 KGHSH and CDR2 LQKENI. The CDR3 is 17 residues long. Trimming took off 3 bases at V and 4 bases at J, with 18 bases between the two ends. The CDR3 DNA reads TGTGCCAGCTCACCTTCTGACAGGACGAACTTTAATGAAAAACTGTTTTTT. Its protein is CASSPSDRTNFNEKLFF.

This clone was counted a single time. CDR3 nucleotides: TGTGCCAGTAGTATCCAGACAGGGGGCCATGGCTACACCTTC. This sequence encodes CASSIQTGGHGYTF. The gene calls are TRBV19 and TRBJ1-2; 10 nucleotides align to TRBD1. J gave up 6 bases and V 3 bases, and 4 bases lay outside the gene matches. The CDR3 is 14 amino acids. Germline V gene data show CDR1 as LNHDA and CDR2 as SQIVND (reference sequence).

The chain links TRBV3-1 (or the pseudogene TRBV3-2) to TRBJ2-1, with 9 bases lining up with TRBD2. This CDR3 is 17 amino acids long. Per germline, CDR1 LGHDT and CDR2 YNNKEL (reference sequence). V gave up 0 bases and J gave up 6 bases; unmatched junction bases: 9. The CDR3 bases are TGTGCCAGCAGCCAAGATGCAGGGCTAGCGGGGCTCAATGAGCAGTTCTTC. This sequence encodes CASSQDAGLAGLNEQFF.

Only one count was recorded for this clone. The chain is built from TRBV7-5 and TRBJ1-6; whether TRBD1, the table's D call, matches the DNA was not checked. TRBV7-5 is an annotated pseudogene. The CDR3 extends over 14 amino acids. The CDR3, as DNA: TGTGCCGGGCAAGGTTTCTCCTATAATTCACCCCTCCACTTT. Protein sequence: CAGQGFSYNSPLHF.

The chain recombines TRBV4-1 with TRBJ2-7; 12 nucleotides line up with TRBD1. The germline CDR1 and CDR2 sequences are MGHRA and YSYEKL. Losses at the gene ends were 4 bases for V and 2 bases for J; bases not matched to a gene: 21. This CDR3 contains 21 residues. The chain's CDR3 is CASSLTDPGQGAQIGAYEQYF. Written as DNA, the CDR3 is TGCGCCAGCAGCCTGACGGACCCGGGACAGGGGGCGCAGATAGGTGCCTACGAGCAGTACTTC.

This clone was detected only once. As DNA, the CDR3 is TGTGCCAGCAGCTTGCGCAGGGTTAGTGAAAAACTGTTTTTT. It encodes CASSLRRVSEKLFF. The chain recombines TRBV5-8 with TRBJ1-4, with TRBD1 as a possible D gene (5 bases). Trimming cost V 1 base and J 7 bases, with 11 bases left between them. CDR3 length equals 14 residues. Germline V lookup: CDR1 SGHTS, CDR2 YDEGEE.

The rearrangement uses TRBV4-3 and TRBJ2-2; D remains unclear. Germline V gene sequence: CDR1 LGHNA, CDR2 YSLEER. The CDR3 has 14 amino acids. V was pared by 0 bases and J by 3 bases, with 5 bases between. The CDR3 is CASSQDPYTGELFF. The CDR3 DNA reads TGCGCCAGCAGCCAAGATCCCTACACCGGGGAGCTGTTTTTT.

The chain recombines TRBV5-1 with TRBJ1-6; the D gene is possibly TRBD1 (5 bases). CDR3 length equals 16 residues. CDR1 SGHRS and CDR2 YFSETQ come from the germline V gene. Trimming removed 0 bases at V and 3 bases at J, with 10 bases between. The CDR3 is CASSLARRDYNSPLHF. The CDR3 bases are TGCGCCAGCAGCTTGGCCCGCAGGGACTATAATTCACCCCTCCACTTT. Filled out from reference TRBV5-1 and TRBJ1-6, the complete variable domain reads KAGVTQTPRYLIKTRGQQVTLSCSPISGHRSVSWYQQTPGQGLQFLFEYFSETQRNKGNFPGRFSGRQFSNSRSEMNVSTLELGDSALYLCASSLARRDYNSPLHFGNGTRLTVT.

The chain joins TRBV18 to TRBJ1-4; 10 bases line up with TRBD1. The CDR3 has 15 amino acids. The germline CDR1 and CDR2 sequences are KGHSH and LQKENI. The ends lost 2 bases at V and 7 bases at J; junction bases unmatched: 4. Here the CDR3 DNA reads TGTGCCAGCTCACCAGACAGGGGGCAAGGTGAAAAACTGTTTTTT. Its translation: CASSPDRGQGEKLFF.

This chain links TRBV24-1 with TRBJ2-3; 7 bases match TRBD2. The germline V gene encodes CDR1 KGHDR and CDR2 SFDVKD. The CDR3 contains 17 residues. With V trimmed by 4 bases and J by 1 base, 10 bases remained unmatched. Here the CDR3 reads CATSDPGSLAGTDTQYF. DNA of the CDR3: TGTGCCACCAGTGACCCCGGGAGCCTAGCGGGCACAGATACGCAGTATTTT.

CDR3 in DNA: TGTGCCACCCGAAGAGGGACAGGCGAGCAGTACTTC. Translated: CATRRGTGEQYF. The rearrangement joins TRBV6-5 to TRBJ2-7, with 8 positions matching TRBD1. Germline CDR1 is MNHEY and CDR2 is SVGAGI. The CDR3 is 12 amino acids. After removal of 10 bases from V and 6 bases from J, the junction contained 8 bases not matched to a gene.

This chain connects TRBV2 to TRBJ2-3; 14 bases fit TRBD2. Germline loops: CDR1 SNHLY, CDR2 FYNNEI. Trimming took 7 bases from V and 10 from J; bases not matched to a gene: 13. This CDR3 spans 16 amino acids. The CDR3 region has the DNA TGTGCCAGCATAGGGACTAGCGGGGGCCGGACACAGCCGCAGTATTTT. This gives the protein CASIGTSGGRTQPQYF. The entire variable domain, with the rest obtained from reference TRBV2 and TRBJ2-3, is as follows: EPEVTQTPSHQVTQMGQEVILRCVPISNHLYFYWYRQILGQKVEFLVSFYNNEISEKSEIFDDQFSVERPDGSNFTLKIRSTKLEDSAMYFCASIGTSGGRTQPQYFGPGTRLTVL.